This TCR beta chain was documented in a study of CD8 T cells in Susac syndrome. Regarding the study as a whole: The study recognized that its TCR sequencing and HLA analysis covered a relatively small number of individuals.

After extraction with the RNeasy kit, about 0.45 to 1 ug of the RNA was reverse transcribed using random hexamers. Amplification of TCR beta CDR3 used immunoSEQ multiplex PCR across 54 Vbeta and 13 Jbeta. TCRdb re-analysed the immunoSEQ multiplex PCR reads in MiXCR, keeping a single row per CDR3 protein. The repertoire consists of about 300,000 distinct CDR3 sequences, with around nine tenths occurring once and the leading ten covering 0.18%. FACS was used to enrich TEMRA cells, whereas the CD8+ and CD4+ T cells were obtained by negative isolation. In the case of this clonotype: Its specificity is not known.

The germline V gene has CDR1 MDHEN and CDR2 SYDVKM. V was shortened by 9 bases and J by 0 bases, with 12 bases between the two germline ends. The CDR3 covers 14 residues. The TCR sequence derives from a human donor with multiple sclerosis. V usage is TRBV28 and J usage is TRBJ2-1; possibly TRBD1 or TRBD2 for D (5 bases each). Sequenced material: CD8+ T cells from PBMCs. In nucleotides, the CDR3 is TGTGCCAGTACGGGACCCCCCTCCTACAATGAGCAGTTCTTC. Translation gives CASTGPPSYNEQFF. The whole variable domain, filled in from reference TRBV28 and TRBJ2-1, reads DVKVTQSSRYLVKRTGEKVFLECVQDMDHENMFWYRQDPGLGLRLIYFSYDVKMKEKGDIPEGYSVSREKKERFSLILESASTNQTSMYLCASTGPPSYNEQFFGPGTRLTVL.